The 31 T cell receptor beta chains listed next were all sequenced from one sample in a study of blood T cell repertoires in COVID-19. The assay was immunoSEQ multiplex PCR, and TCRdb's table has in-frame clones only and misses some. Of a few hundred thousand clones listed, around 87% are singletons. The sample taken for sequencing was PBMCs or T cells enriched from blood (not recorded which). The receptors come from a woman in her forties or fifties who had recovered from COVID-19.

The rearrangement joins TRBV4-3 to TRBJ1-4; 9 positions agree with TRBD1. The CDR3 contains 17 residues. Germline V CDR1 and CDR2: LGHNA, YSLEER. J was trimmed by 0 bases and V by 4 bases; bases with no gene match: 6. The CDR3 loop reads CASSLSGTGSTNEKLFF. The CDR3 nucleotides read TGCGCCAGCAGCCTCTCCGGGACAGGGTCAACTAATGAAAAACTGTTTTTT.

This clone came up once. The rearrangement uses TRBV28 and TRBJ2-3; D uncertain. Trimming shortened V by 3 bases and J by 4 bases, and 5 bases separated the two germline ends. This CDR3 is built from 12 residues. CDR1 is MDHEN and CDR2 is SYDVKM in the germline V gene. In DNA, the CDR3 is TGTGCCAGCAGTTTGAGGCCAGATACGCAGTATTTT. It specifies CASSLRPDTQYF.

The chain recombines TRBV3-1 (or the pseudogene TRBV3-2) with TRBJ1-5; 9 bases agree with TRBD1. J gave up 5 bases and V 2 bases, and 7 bases lay outside the gene matches. Germline V gene data show CDR1 as LGHDT and CDR2 as YNNKEL (reference sequence). CDR3 length: 16 amino acids. The CDR3 sequence: CASSQWTGVAHQPQHF. CDR3 nucleotide sequence: TGTGCCAGCAGCCAATGGACAGGGGTTGCCCATCAGCCCCAGCATTTT.

The rearrangement joins TRBV27 to TRBJ2-3; 8 bases fit TRBD2. The junction had 10 bases not matched to a gene; V was cut back by 7 bases and J by 1 base. Per the germline V gene, CDR1 is MNHEY and CDR2 is SMNVEV (reference sequence). CDR3 size: 16 residues. CDR3 in amino acids: CASTPKWRGGTDTQYF. Written as DNA, the CDR3 is TGTGCCAGCACCCCGAAATGGCGGGGGGGCACAGATACGCAGTATTTT.

The chain combines TRBV27 with TRBJ1-6; a possible D gene is TRBD1 (5 bases). V lost 4 bases to trimming and J lost 10 bases, with 11 bases between them. CDR3 length: 13 amino acids. Germline CDR1 is MNHEY and CDR2 is SMNVEV (reference sequence). The CDR3 protein is CASSSRAGSPLHF. The CDR3 DNA is TGTGCCAGCAGTTCTAGGGCAGGGTCACCCCTCCACTTT.

This clone came up a few times. The chain carries TRBV10-2 and TRBJ2-2; D may be TRBD1 (6 bases). Per the germline V gene, CDR1 is WSHSY and CDR2 is SAAADI. The CDR3 runs 13 residues. The ends were cut back, 3 bases at V and 11 bases at J, with 13 bases in the middle. The CDR3 is CASSELSRGELFF. Here the CDR3 DNA reads TGCGCCAGCAGTGAATTATCCAGGGGCGAGCTGTTTTTT.

The chain employs TRBV7-2 and TRBJ2-2; TRBD1 aligns across 7 bases. The CDR3 loop spans 15 amino acids. Germline V lookup: CDR1 SGHTA, CDR2 FQGNSA. V dropped 5 bases and J dropped 6; count of bases not matched to a gene: 9. CDR3 sequence reads: CASSPQTGSAGELFF. In nucleotides, the CDR3 is TGTGCCAGCAGCCCCCAGACAGGGTCCGCCGGGGAGCTGTTTTTT.

The chain employs TRBV28 and TRBJ1-1, with D possibly being TRBD1 (6 bases). Germline-derived CDR1 and CDR2 are MDHEN and SYDVKM. CDR3 length: 14 amino acids. Trimming took off 1 base at V and 7 bases at J, with 13 bases between the two ends. CDR3 loop: CASSLLQGQGEAFF. The CDR3 region has the DNA TGTGCCAGCAGTTTATTGCAGGGGCAGGGTGAAGCTTTCTTT.

The chain joins TRBV30 to TRBJ2-4; TRBD1 is a possible D gene (6 bases). V lost 3 bases, J lost 9 bases, and 15 bases lay in between. The CDR3 sequence is 13 residues long. CDR1 GTSNPN and CDR2 SVGIG come from the germline V gene (reference sequence). CDR3 in DNA: TGTGCCTGGAGGGAACAGGGCGTCGGCATTCAGTACTTC. The encoded protein is CAWREQGVGIQYF.

This clone appeared a few times. The chain uses TRBV5-1 and TRBJ2-7; 8 positions agree with TRBD2. The V segment lost 0 bases and the J segment 2 bases; nucleotides outside the gene matches: 7. CDR3 length: 16 residues. The germline CDR1 and CDR2 sequences are SGHRS and YFSETQ. The CDR3 sequence: CASSLEAGVITYEQYF. CDR3 nucleotides: TGCGCCAGCAGCTTGGAAGCGGGGGTTATTACCTACGAGCAGTACTTC.

The chain is built from TRBV5-8 and TRBJ1-5, with D perhaps TRBD1 (6 bases). The CDR3 has 15 residues. V gave up 4 bases and J gave up 4 bases, with 15 bases separating them. Per the germline V gene, CDR1 is SGHTS and CDR2 is YDEGEE. The CDR3 coding sequence is TGTGCCAGCAGCCCCGAGGGGGGGCTTAATCAGCCCCAGCATTTT. This codes for CASSPEGGLNQPQHF.

A single count supports this clone. V and J are TRBV30 and TRBJ2-7; TRBD1 matches 9 bases. With V trimmed by 3 bases and J by 0 bases, 6 bases remained unmatched. CDR1 is GTSNPN and CDR2 is SVGIG in the germline V gene (reference sequence). CDR3 length: 15 residues. CDR3 sequence reads: CAWSGDRDFSYEQYF. CDR3 in DNA: TGTGCCTGGAGCGGGGACAGGGACTTCTCCTACGAGCAGTACTTC.

CDR3 nucleotide sequence: TGCGCCAGCAGCTTTGACAGGGGGGATCATGGCTACACCTTC. Translation: CASSFDRGDHGYTF. This chain connects TRBV5-1 to TRBJ1-2, with 9 bases fitting TRBD1. Unmatched junction bases numbered 5, after V lost 2 bases and J lost 6 bases. The germline gives CDR1 SGHRS, CDR2 YFSETQ. The CDR3 sequence is 14 residues long.

This chain joins TRBV19 and TRBJ2-7, with 7 bases that match TRBD1. Germline V gene data show CDR1 as LNHDA and CDR2 as SQIVND (reference sequence). The CDR3 consists of 14 residues. Losses at the gene ends were 2 bases for V and 1 base for J; bases not matched to a gene: 2. The chain's CDR3 is CASSIRDSSYEQYF. DNA for the CDR3: TGTGCCAGTAGTATAAGGGACAGTTCCTACGAGCAGTACTTC.

This sequence joins TRBV11-2 and TRBJ1-4; possible D gene TRBD1, 6 bases. The germline V gene has CDR1 SGHAT and CDR2 FQNNGV. Trimming shortened V by 3 bases and J by 0 bases, and 11 bases separated the two germline ends. The CDR3 covers 16 residues. The chain's CDR3 is CASSFHGQPTNEKLFF. CDR3 DNA sequence: TGTGCCAGCAGCTTTCACGGACAGCCAACTAATGAAAAACTGTTTTTT.

The chain joins TRBV2 to TRBJ2-3; maybe TRBD1 (6 bases). The germline gives CDR1 SNHLY, CDR2 FYNNEI. Trimming took off 4 bases at V and 4 bases at J, with 15 bases between the two ends. The CDR3 consists of 15 residues. The CDR3 sequence is CASSVGAVRADTQYF. The CDR3 nucleotides are TGTGCCAGCAGTGTGGGGGCGGTTCGGGCAGATACGCAGTATTTT.

The chain is built from TRBV19 and TRBJ1-6; the D gene is possibly TRBD1 (5 bases). With 6 bases removed from V and 12 bases from J, the gap between germline ends came to 12 bases. Germline V gene data show CDR1 as LNHDA and CDR2 as SQIVND (reference sequence). The CDR3 contains 12 residues. CDR3 bases: TGTGCCAGTAGAGCAGGGTCCGGACCCCTCCACTTT. Translation gives CASRAGSGPLHF.

The V gene is TRBV9, the J gene TRBJ2-7, with D possibly matching TRBD2 (5 bases). The V and J ends lost 4 bases and 3 bases respectively, with 11 bases between them. This CDR3 is built from 13 residues. Germline V gene sequence: CDR1 SGDLS, CDR2 YYNGEE. Here the CDR3 reads CASSPSRGYEQYF. The CDR3 bases are TGTGCCAGCAGCCCATCTCGGGGCTACGAGCAGTACTTC.

V gene TRBV6-5 combines with J gene TRBJ1-1; unclear D gene. Deletions cut 2 bases from V and 0 bases from J, with 10 bases between. The CDR3 loop spans 15 amino acids. Germline values: CDR1 MNHEY, CDR2 SVGAGI. The CDR3 protein is CASSYGSRMNTEAFF. CDR3 nucleotides: TGTGCCAGCAGTTACGGGAGCAGGATGAACACTGAAGCTTTCTTT.

As DNA, the CDR3 is TGTGCCAGCAGCCAAGCCCACTTGCTCCCCTACGAGCAGTACTTC. Translation: CASSQAHLLPYEQYF. The chain combines TRBV3-1 (or the pseudogene TRBV3-2) with TRBJ2-7; D ambiguous. CDR3 length: 15 amino acids. V was clipped by 1 base and J by 2 bases, with 12 bases between them. Germline V gives CDR1 LGHDT, CDR2 YNNKEL (reference sequence).

V gene TRBV12-3 or TRBV12-4 combines with J gene TRBJ1-5, with unresolved D. Trimming pared 6 bases from V and 2 bases from J, leaving 8 bases between. This CDR3 is 13 amino acids long. CDR3 bases: TGTGCCAGCAGGGAGAATGGCAATCAGCCCCAGCATTTT. It translates to CASRENGNQPQHF.

This CDR3 is CASRLAREETQYF. The CDR3 nucleotides are TGCGCCAGTCGATTGGCCCGGGAAGAGACCCAGTACTTC. The chain combines TRBV5-1 with TRBJ2-5; D is unclear. The CDR3 spans 13 residues. The germline CDR1 and CDR2 sequences are SGHRS and YFSETQ. V was trimmed by 8 bases and J by 3 bases, leaving 14 bases between them.

This chain joins TRBV20-1 and TRBJ1-2; no reliable D call. The CDR3 is 13 amino acids. Looked up from germline, CDR1 is DFQATT and CDR2 is SNEGSKA (reference sequence). The ends were cut back, 3 bases at V and 5 bases at J, with 13 bases in the middle. CDR3 bases: TGCAGTGCTAGTGAGGGTTTGGAGTATGGCTACACCTTC. Translated: CSASEGLEYGYTF.

The chain couples TRBV19 to TRBJ2-6; D is perhaps TRBD2 (5 bases). Germline lookup yields CDR1 LNHDA and CDR2 SQIVND (reference sequence). The V and J ends lost 9 bases and 0 bases respectively, with 15 bases between them. The CDR3 is made up of 16 amino acids. The CDR3 DNA reads as TGTGCCAGCCTCCGGGATCGGAGCTCTGGGGCCAACGTCCTGACTTTC. Translation gives CASLRDRSSGANVLTF.

V and J are TRBV7-2 and TRBJ2-1; D possibly corresponds to TRBD1 (5 bases). The CDR3 totals 14 residues. Trimming pared 2 bases from V and 5 bases from J, leaving 10 bases between. Germline CDR1 SGHTA, CDR2 FQGNSA. The CDR3 bases are TGTGCCAGCAGCTTACAGGGCACCAACAATGAGCAGTTCTTC. Translated: CASSLQGTNNEQFF.

V usage is TRBV7-8 and J usage is TRBJ2-7, with 9 bases that match TRBD2. V shed 3 bases, J shed 5 bases, and the junction held 8 bases outside the gene matches. Germline CDR1 and CDR2: SGHVS and FQNEAQ. This CDR3 region has 15 residues. The DNA for the CDR3 is TGTGCCAGCAGCTTGACGGCTAGCGGGATACACGAGCAGTACTTC. This sequence encodes CASSLTASGIHEQYF.

This chain joins TRBV7-8 and TRBJ1-1; the match to TRBD1 covers 12 bases. Germline CDR1 is SGHVS and CDR2 is FQNEAQ. The trim removed 1 base at V and 11 bases at J, leaving 8 bases unmatched. The CDR3 has 15 residues. The CDR3 bases are TGTGCCAGCAGCTTAGTTTCTGGGACAGGGGGCGACGCTTTCTTT. As protein: CASSLVSGTGGDAFF.

The rearrangement links TRBV5-5 to TRBJ2-3, with D perhaps TRBD1 (5 bases). CDR1 is SGHKS and CDR2 is YYEKEE in the germline V gene (reference sequence). The CDR3 consists of 15 residues. Between the trimmed V and J ends, which lost 1 base and 6 bases, there was a span of 15 bases. The CDR3 DNA reads as TGTGCCAGCAGCTTGTCAGGGTCTAATTGGGATACGCAGTATTTT. This sequence encodes CASSLSGSNWDTQYF.

V is TRBV3-1 (or the pseudogene TRBV3-2) and J is TRBJ2-7, with D maybe TRBD1 (6 bases). This CDR3 has 14 amino acids. Germline values: CDR1 LGHDT, CDR2 YNNKEL (reference sequence). Trimming left V 3 bases short and J 5 bases short, with 14 bases between. The CDR3 DNA follows: TGTGCCAGCAGCCAGACAGGTCGTGGGGACGAGCAGTACTTC. Translating it yields CASSQTGRGDEQYF.

CDR3 sequence: CASSLSRGSEAFF. The CDR3 nucleotides read TGTGCCAGCAGTCTTTCCAGGGGGTCTGAAGCTTTCTTT. The chain is built from TRBV12-3 or TRBV12-4 and TRBJ1-1; 7 positions agree with TRBD1. After removal of 5 bases from V and 6 bases from J, the junction contained 6 bases not matched to a gene. The CDR3 totals 13 residues.

This clone occurred once. V usage is TRBV19 and J usage is TRBJ1-2; TRBD1 might be the D (6 bases). CDR1 LNHDA and CDR2 SQIVND come from the germline V gene (reference sequence). The CDR3 length is 14 residues. Between the trimmed V and J ends, which lost 5 bases and 4 bases, there was a span of 14 bases. The CDR3 DNA reads TGTGCCAGTAGTTACACAGGGACCGTCTATGGCTACACCTTC. Translated: CASSYTGTVYGYTF.